The clone carrying this TCR beta chain was counted a few times. Participants, patients aged 18 to 65, had newly diagnosed hyperthyroidism with a duration under 2 months. This entry belongs to a study of T cells in Graves' hyperthyroidism and ophthalmopathy. RNA transcripts provided the source from which TCR beta CDR3 regions were amplified. HTBI primers were used for first-round RT-PCR of the TCR CDR3. Using its own MiXCR run on the multiplex PCR reads, TCRdb lists one record per CDR3 protein. The table lists about 710,000 distinct CDR3 sequences, roughly 15% of them singletons. This receptor was taken from a man between 18 and 29 years old with Graves' hyperthyroidism. Sequencing was done on a sample of blood.

The CDR3 is CASSYSWTGPYGSYEQYF. CDR3 bases: TGTGCCAGCAGTTACTCGTGGACAGGGCCGTATGGGTCCTACGAGCAGTACTTC. V and J are TRBV6-2 or TRBV6-3 and TRBJ2-7; 8 nucleotides align to TRBD1. The ends lost 0 bases at V and 1 base at J; junction bases unmatched: 11. CDR3 size: 18 residues. In germline, CDR1 is MNHEY, CDR2 SVGEGT.